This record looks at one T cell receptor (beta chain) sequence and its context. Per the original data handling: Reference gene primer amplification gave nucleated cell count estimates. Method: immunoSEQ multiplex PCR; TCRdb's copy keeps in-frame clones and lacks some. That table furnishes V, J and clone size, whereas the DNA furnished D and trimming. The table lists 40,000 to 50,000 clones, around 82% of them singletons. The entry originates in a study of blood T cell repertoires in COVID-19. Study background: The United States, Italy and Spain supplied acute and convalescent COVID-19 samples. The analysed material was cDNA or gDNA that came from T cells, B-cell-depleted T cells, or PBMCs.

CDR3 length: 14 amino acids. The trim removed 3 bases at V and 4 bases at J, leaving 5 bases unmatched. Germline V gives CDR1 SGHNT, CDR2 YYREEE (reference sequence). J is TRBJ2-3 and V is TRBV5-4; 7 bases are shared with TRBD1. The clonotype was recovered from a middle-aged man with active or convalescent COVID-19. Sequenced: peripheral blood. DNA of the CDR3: TGTGCCAGCAGCTCACAGGGGTTGCCAGATACGCAGTATTTT. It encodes CASSSQGLPDTQYF.